Below, one TCR beta chain is given with its context. The sample is drawn from a study of blood T cell repertoires in COVID-19. In the study overall: The study drew acute and convalescent COVID-19 samples from the United States, Italy and Spain. From T cells, B-cell-depleted T cells, or PBMCs came the material, which was cDNA or gDNA.

Original handling: Amplification of reference gene primers was used by the study to estimate nucleated cell counts. Repertoires were generated with immunoSEQ multiplex PCR, while TCRdb's copy carries only in-frame clones and drops some. That table supplies the V and J calls and clone size; D and trimming were determined from the DNA. The sample contains some 180,000 clones, 75% to 90% of which appear only once. The clonotype comes from a woman aged 60 to 75 with acute or convalescent COVID-19. The sequencing input was peripheral blood.

For the CDR3, the DNA is TGTGCCAGCAGCTCGCGGTCCAAAAACATTCAGTACTTC. Amino acids: CASSSRSKNIQYF. The gene calls are TRBV7-9 and TRBJ2-4; D gene unclear. Germline V gene lookup returns CDR1 SEHNR and CDR2 FQNEAQ (reference sequence). Trimming removed 4 bases at V and 2 bases at J, with 6 bases between. This CDR3 has 13 amino acids. Combining the CDR3 with reference TRBV7-9 and TRBJ2-4 gives the whole variable domain DTGVSQNPRHKITKRGQNVTFRCDPISEHNRLYWYRQTLGQGPEFLTYFQNEAQLEKSRLLSDRFSAERPKGSFSTLEIQRTEQGDSAMYLCASSSRSKNIQYFGAGTRLSVL.